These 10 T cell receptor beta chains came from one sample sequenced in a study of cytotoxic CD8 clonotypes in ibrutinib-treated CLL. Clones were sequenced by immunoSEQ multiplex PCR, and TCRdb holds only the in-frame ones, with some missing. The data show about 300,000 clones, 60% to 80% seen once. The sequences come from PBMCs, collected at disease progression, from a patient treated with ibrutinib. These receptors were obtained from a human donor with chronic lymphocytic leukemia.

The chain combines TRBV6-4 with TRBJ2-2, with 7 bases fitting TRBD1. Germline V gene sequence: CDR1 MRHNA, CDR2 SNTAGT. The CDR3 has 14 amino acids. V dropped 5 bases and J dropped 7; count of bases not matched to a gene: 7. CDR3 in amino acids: CASSNRGGGGELFF. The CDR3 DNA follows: TGTGCCAGCAGTAACAGGGGTGGCGGCGGGGAGCTGTTTTTT.

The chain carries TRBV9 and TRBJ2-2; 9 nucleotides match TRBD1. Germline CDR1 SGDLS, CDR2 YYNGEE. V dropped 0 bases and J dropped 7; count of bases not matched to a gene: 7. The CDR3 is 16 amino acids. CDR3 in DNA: TGTGCCAGCAGCGTAGACGGGACAGGGTTCATCGGGGAGCTGTTTTTT. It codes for CASSVDGTGFIGELFF.

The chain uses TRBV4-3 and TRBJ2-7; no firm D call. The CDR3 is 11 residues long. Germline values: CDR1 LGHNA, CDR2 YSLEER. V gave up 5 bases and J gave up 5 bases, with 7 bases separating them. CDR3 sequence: CASSYENEQYF. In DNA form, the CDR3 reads TGCGCCAGCAGCTACGAAAACGAGCAGTACTTC.

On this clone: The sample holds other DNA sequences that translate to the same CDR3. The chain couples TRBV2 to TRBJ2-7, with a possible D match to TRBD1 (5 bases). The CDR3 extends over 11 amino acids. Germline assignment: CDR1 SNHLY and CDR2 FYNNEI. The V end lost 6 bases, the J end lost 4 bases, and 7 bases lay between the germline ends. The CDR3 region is CASRRQYEQYF. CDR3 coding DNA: TGTGCCAGCAGGAGACAGTACGAGCAGTACTTC.

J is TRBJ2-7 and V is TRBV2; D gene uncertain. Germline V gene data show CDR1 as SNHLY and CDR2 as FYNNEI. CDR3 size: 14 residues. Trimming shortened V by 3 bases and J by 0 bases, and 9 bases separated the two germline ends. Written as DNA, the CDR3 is TGTGCCAGCAGTGACGGACGGACCTCCTACGAGCAGTACTTC. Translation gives CASSDGRTSYEQYF.

CDR3 in DNA: TGTGCCAGCAGTAAGCCCGGCGGGAGTATTGGGTTTTCCTACGAGCAGTACTTC. It yields the protein CASSKPGGSIGFSYEQYF. The gene calls are TRBV14 and TRBJ2-7; 7 positions agree with TRBD2. V shed 6 bases, J shed 1 base, and the junction held 18 bases outside the gene matches. Per germline, CDR1 SGHDN and CDR2 FVKESK. CDR3 length: 18 amino acids.

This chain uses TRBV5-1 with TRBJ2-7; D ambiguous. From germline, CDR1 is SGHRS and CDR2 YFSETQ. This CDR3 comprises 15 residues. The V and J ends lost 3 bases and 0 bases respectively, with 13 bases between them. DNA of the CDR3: TGCGCCAGCAGCTCACGGACGGCCACCTCCTACGAGCAGTACTTC. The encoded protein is CASSSRTATSYEQYF.

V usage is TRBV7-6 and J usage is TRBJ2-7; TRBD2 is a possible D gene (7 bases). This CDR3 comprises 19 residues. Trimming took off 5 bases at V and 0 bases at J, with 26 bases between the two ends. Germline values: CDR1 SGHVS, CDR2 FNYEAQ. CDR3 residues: CASSQRGGSPSSLSYEQYF. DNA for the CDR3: TGTGCCAGCAGCCAAAGGGGGGGATCGCCGTCCTCTCTCTCCTACGAGCAGTACTTC.

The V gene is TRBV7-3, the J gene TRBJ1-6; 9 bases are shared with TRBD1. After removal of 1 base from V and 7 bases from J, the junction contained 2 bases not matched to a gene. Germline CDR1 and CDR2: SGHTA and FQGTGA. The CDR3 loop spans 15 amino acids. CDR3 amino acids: CASSLMGTGNSPLHF. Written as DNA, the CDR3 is TGTGCCAGCAGCTTAATGGGGACAGGGAATTCACCCCTCCACTTT.

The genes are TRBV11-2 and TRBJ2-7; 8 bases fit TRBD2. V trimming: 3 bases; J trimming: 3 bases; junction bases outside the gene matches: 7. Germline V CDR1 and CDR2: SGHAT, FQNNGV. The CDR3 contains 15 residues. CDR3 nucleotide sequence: TGTGCCAGCAGCTTTTCGCTAGCGGGCTTCTACGAGCAGTACTTC. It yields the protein CASSFSLAGFYEQYF.